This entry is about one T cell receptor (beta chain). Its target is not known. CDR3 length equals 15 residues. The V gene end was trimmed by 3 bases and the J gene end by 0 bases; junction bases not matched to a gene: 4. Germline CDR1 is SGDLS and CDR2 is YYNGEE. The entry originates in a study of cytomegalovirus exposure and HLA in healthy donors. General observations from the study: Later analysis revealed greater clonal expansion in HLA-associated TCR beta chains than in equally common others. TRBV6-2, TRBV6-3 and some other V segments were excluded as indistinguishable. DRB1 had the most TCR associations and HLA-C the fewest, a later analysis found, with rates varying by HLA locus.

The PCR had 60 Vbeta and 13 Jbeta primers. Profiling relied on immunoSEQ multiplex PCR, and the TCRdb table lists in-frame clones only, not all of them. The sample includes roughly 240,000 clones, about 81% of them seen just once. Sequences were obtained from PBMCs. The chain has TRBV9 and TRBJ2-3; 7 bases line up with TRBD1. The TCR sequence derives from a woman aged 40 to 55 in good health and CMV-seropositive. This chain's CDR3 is CASSATGISTDTQYF. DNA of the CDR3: TGTGCCAGCAGCGCGACAGGGATTAGCACAGATACGCAGTATTTT. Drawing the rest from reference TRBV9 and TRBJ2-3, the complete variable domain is DSGVTQTPKHLITATGQRVTLRCSPRSGDLSVYWYQQSLDQGLQFLIQYYNGEERAKGNILERFSAQQFPDLHSELNLSSLELGDSALYFCASSATGISTDTQYFGPGTRLTVL.